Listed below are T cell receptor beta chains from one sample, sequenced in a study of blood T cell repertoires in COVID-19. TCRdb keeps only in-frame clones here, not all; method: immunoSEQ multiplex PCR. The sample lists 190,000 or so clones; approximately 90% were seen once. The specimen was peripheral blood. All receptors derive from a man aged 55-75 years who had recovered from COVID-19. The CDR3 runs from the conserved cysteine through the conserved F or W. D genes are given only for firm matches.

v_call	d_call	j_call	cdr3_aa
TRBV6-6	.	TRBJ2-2	CASSYVRAGELFF
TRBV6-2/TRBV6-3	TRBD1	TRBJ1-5	CASSTGQANLGEPQHF
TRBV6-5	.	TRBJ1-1	CASSKETGWAEAFF
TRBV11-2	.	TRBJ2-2	CASRSITGPGELFF
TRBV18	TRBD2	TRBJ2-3	CASSPGLAGVDTQYF
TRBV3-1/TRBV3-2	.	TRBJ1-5	CASSQGPLKRQPQHF
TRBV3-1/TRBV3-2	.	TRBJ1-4	CASSQDRGQGREKLFF
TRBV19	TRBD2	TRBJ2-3	CASRGRAISTDTQYF
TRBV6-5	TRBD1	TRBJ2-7	CASSLGQGPYEQYF
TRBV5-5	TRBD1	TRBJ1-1	CASSPTGGRTEAFF
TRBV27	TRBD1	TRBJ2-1	CASSVFSGTGSYNEQFF
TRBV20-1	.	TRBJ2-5	CSASPIQETQYF
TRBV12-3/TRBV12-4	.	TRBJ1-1	CASSLQGNTEAFF
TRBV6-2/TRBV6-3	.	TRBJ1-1	CASSYDNRVGTEAFF
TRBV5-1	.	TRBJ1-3	CASSMSTGGNTIYF
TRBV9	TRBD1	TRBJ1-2	CASSAGGHYGYTF
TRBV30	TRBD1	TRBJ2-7	CAWSRDSAEQYF
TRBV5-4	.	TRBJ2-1	CASSTKGAEFVEQFF
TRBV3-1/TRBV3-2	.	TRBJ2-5	CASSPRDQETQYF
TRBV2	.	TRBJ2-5	CASSEAGRQETQYF
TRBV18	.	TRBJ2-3	CASSSPRGRSASTDTQYF
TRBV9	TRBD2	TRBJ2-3	CASSVDPSGRLEDTQYF
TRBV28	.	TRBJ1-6	CASSLLGVGNSPLHF
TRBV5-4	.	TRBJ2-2	CASSRPQVNTGELFF
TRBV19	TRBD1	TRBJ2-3	CASSPGTGTDTQYF
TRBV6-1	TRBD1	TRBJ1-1	CASSARTGFLNTEAFF
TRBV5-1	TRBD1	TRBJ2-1	CASSFGQGNSNEQFF
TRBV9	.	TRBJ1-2	CASSGGLVEGYTF
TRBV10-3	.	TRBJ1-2	CAISNLGSNYGYTF
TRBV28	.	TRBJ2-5	CASSSLPQGPQETQYF
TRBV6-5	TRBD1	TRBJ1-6	CASSYFGQAHNSPLHF
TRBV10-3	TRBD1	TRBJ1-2	CAISESSRGLDYGYTF
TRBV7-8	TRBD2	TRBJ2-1	CASSGRSGTNPYNEQFF
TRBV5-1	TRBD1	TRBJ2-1	CASSLENRGNNEQFF
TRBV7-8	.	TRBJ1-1	CASSFGKGIEAFF
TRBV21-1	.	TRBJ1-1	CASSKAQGAVTEAFF
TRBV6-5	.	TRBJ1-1	CASSYMGTTEAFF
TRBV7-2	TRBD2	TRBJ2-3	CASSGTGTSGGPGYF
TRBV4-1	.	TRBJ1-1	CASSHEYGGGAEAFF
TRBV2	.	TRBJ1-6	CASSEQQGYNSPLHF
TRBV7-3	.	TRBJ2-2	CASSPHFTGELFF
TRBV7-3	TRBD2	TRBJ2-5	CASSRGLAGGETQYF
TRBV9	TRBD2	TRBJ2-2	CASSLGLAGGGELFF
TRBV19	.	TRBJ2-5	CASGDTYQETQYF
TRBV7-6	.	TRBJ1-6	CASSLDAGYGSPLHF
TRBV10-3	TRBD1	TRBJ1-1	CAISEAGGGNTEAFF
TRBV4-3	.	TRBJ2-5	CASSSQRQVGETQYF
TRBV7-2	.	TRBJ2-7	CASSFDYFSYEQYF
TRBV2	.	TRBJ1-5	CASTREQGVQPQHF
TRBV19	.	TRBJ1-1	CASSIASRGIRNTEAFF
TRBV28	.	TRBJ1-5	CASSLARTENQPQHF
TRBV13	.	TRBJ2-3	CASSLGSGSTQYF
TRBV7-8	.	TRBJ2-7	CASSMTEIAYEQYF